Each of the 14 T cell receptor beta chains below was sequenced from the same sample in a study of T cells expressing NK-cell markers. Following a re-call of the 5' RACE reads, TCRdb has one entry per CDR3 protein and lacks DNA. The sample has around 280,000 distinct CDR3 sequences. Sample: blood T cells: a sorted CD56 or NKG2C T cell subset, CD4+ or CD8+ T cells, or bulk PBMC T cells (not recorded which). These receptors all come from a man aged 18 to 35 in good health.

The chain couples TRBV5-1 to TRBJ2-1; absent DNA, TCRdb's TRBD1 call cannot be checked. Germline values: CDR1 SGHRS, CDR2 YFSETQ. The CDR3 consists of 18 residues. This CDR3 reads CASSLWSPGTGDGNEQFF.

This sequence joins TRBV29-1 and TRBJ2-4; TCRdb gives TRBD2 as the D gene, but with no DNA this cannot be confirmed. This CDR3 region has 16 residues. Germline V CDR1 and CDR2: SQVTM, ANQGSEA. CDR3 protein: CSVGGAGGPFVDIQYF.

The genes are TRBV12-3 or TRBV12-4 and TRBJ2-6. The CDR3 spans 12 residues. Here the CDR3 reads CASLAGANVLTF.

The chain links TRBV12-3 or TRBV12-4 to TRBJ1-1. The CDR3 is 17 residues long. CDR3 in amino acids: CASSARLGIQGSSEAFF.

V is TRBV5-1 and J is TRBJ2-3; the D call of TRBD2 rests on TCRdb alone, since no DNA is present to check it. The CDR3 loop spans 16 amino acids. Germline CDR1 and CDR2: SGHRS and YFSETQ. The CDR3 region is CASSLTSAGATNTQYF.

The J gene is TRBJ1-5, the V gene TRBV5-1; the D gene TCRdb calls, TRBD1, cannot be checked with no DNA. This CDR3 has 15 amino acids. Germline V lookup: CDR1 SGHRS, CDR2 YFSETQ. This CDR3 is CASSLEGARNQPQHF. Complete variable domain (other parts from reference TRBV5-1 and TRBJ1-5): KAGVTQTPRYLIKTRGQQVTLSCSPISGHRSVSWYQQTPGQGLQFLFEYFSETQRNKGNFPGRFSGRQFSNSRSEMNVSTLELGDSALYLCASSLEGARNQPQHFGDGTRLSIL.

The chain combines TRBV10-2 with TRBJ1-1; the TCRdb D gene call, TRBD1, has no DNA to confirm it. The V gene's germline CDR1 is WSHSY and CDR2 SAAADI. The CDR3 is 14 amino acids. CDR3: CASSRQGSSTEAFF.

The genes are TRBV7-8 and TRBJ2-1; TCRdb selects TRBD2, and the lack of DNA leaves this call unchecked. The CDR3 is 14 residues long. CDR1 is SGHVS and CDR2 is FQNEAQ in the germline V gene. CDR3 loop: CASSQREGLGEQFF. The complete variable domain, with remaining parts taken from reference TRBV7-8 and TRBJ2-1, reads GAGVSQSPRYKVAKRGQDVALRCDPISGHVSLFWYQQALGQGPEFLTYFQNEAQLDKSGLPSDRFFAERPEGSVSTLKIQRTQQEDSAVYLCASSQREGLGEQFFGPGTRLTVL.

V and J are TRBV20-1 and TRBJ2-1; TCRdb calls TRBD1, which cannot be checked without DNA. Germline values: CDR1 DFQATT, CDR2 SNEGSKA (reference sequence). This CDR3 spans 14 amino acids. CDR3 amino acids: CSPNTAPFTNEQFF.

The chain recombines TRBV12-3 or TRBV12-4 with TRBJ1-1; TCRdb's D call of TRBD1 is untestable without DNA. The length of the CDR3 is 15 residues. The CDR3 is CASRKTGSVSTEAFF.

The genes are TRBV20-1 and TRBJ2-3; TCRdb's D call of TRBD1 is untestable without DNA. CDR1 is DFQATT and CDR2 is SNEGSKA in the germline V gene (reference sequence). The CDR3 is 15 amino acids. The CDR3 sequence is CSARRYRGRTDTQYF.

The V call is TRBV29-1, the J call TRBJ1-4. CDR1 is SQVTM and CDR2 is ANQGSEA in the germline V gene. The CDR3 extends over 12 amino acids. The CDR3 reads CSVTDGGEKLFF.

V usage is TRBV7-8 and J usage is TRBJ2-7; TCRdb proposes TRBD1, but this gene call is untestable without DNA. This CDR3 contains 15 residues. The V gene's germline CDR1 is SGHVS and CDR2 FQNEAQ. The CDR3 sequence: CASSLPGQGSYEQYF.

V and J are TRBV12-3 or TRBV12-4 and TRBJ1-2; TCRdb picks TRBD1, but there is no DNA to check that call. The CDR3 runs 13 residues. CDR3 protein: CASSPRRVDGYTF.